The sequence of this TCR beta chain was determined in a study of response to subunit inactivated influenza vaccine (dated by TCRdb to about 2018). For the wider study: The study used deep quantitative T cell receptor repertoire profiling to track responses to a trivalent subunit inactivated influenza vaccine.

A remark on this clonotype: The target of this receptor is not known. Per-base qualities were not stored, and no clone one base away is much larger.

What the study reported, not specific to this receptor: According to the authors, only a limited number of new T cells may be recruited by each seasonal influenza vaccination.

Looking up the germline V gene yields CDR1 SGDLS and CDR2 YYNGEE. From the cysteine up to the phenylalanine, the CDR3 has a length of 15 residues. The sequence is cut down to CDR3 DNA, 45 bases in frame from base 1. V loses 4 bases at its end and J loses 0 bases; junction bases beyond the gene matches: 6. The library was produced with RT-PCR. Sequencing used an Illumina HiSeq 2500. Using fastp trimming at Q25 and MiXCR clonotype assembly, TCRdb reanalyzed the public sequencing data and kept in-frame beta chains. For every CDR3 protein sequence, its rows merge into one entry that carries the most common genes and DNA. The sample includes roughly 630,000 distinct CDR3 sequences, with 12% to 15% observed a single time. The ten largest clones take up approximately 7.6% of the sample.

The chain couples TRBV9 to TRBJ2-7; 8 junctional bases match TRBD1. Sequences were derived from PBMCs from blood, sampled around 15 days before vaccination. The receptor's source is a man aged 45-65 years who received an inactivated influenza vaccine. Donor details come from another sample of the same person, matched by shared clones. The CDR3 in this case is CASSMTGDPSYEQYF. Read as DNA, the sequence is TGTGCCAGCAGCATGACAGGGGACCCCTCCTACGAGCAGTACTTC.